This T cell receptor (beta chain) is drawn from a study of T cells in Graves' hyperthyroidism and ophthalmopathy. RNA transcripts were the template for amplifying TCR beta CDR3 regions. In the first-round RT-PCR of the TCR CDR3, the HTBI primer set was used. A single record per CDR3 protein comes from TCRdb applying MiXCR to the multiplex PCR reads. Of hundreds of thousands of distinct CDR3 sequences in the sample, approximately 19% were seen once. Germline CDR1 reads KGHSH; CDR2 reads LQKENI. There are 13 residues in the CDR3. With 3 bases clipped from V and 8 bases from J, the junction kept 4 bases outside the gene matches.

The sequencing input was blood. This receptor was taken from a woman aged 18-29 years with Graves' hyperthyroidism. The chain carries TRBV18 and TRBJ1-2; 9 nucleotides line up with TRBD1. DNA of the CDR3: TGTGCCAGCTCACCGTGGACAGGGGCCGGCTACACCTTC. It is translated as CASSPWTGAGYTF. Full variable domain (rest looked up from reference TRBV18 and TRBJ1-2): NAGVMQNPRHLVRRRGQEARLRCSPMKGHSHVYWYRQLPEEGLKFMVYLQKENIIDESGMPKERFSAEFPKEGPSILRIQQVVRGDSAAYFCASSPWTGAGYTFGSGTRLTVV.